This section outlines one T cell receptor (beta chain) sequence together with its context. A universal primer binding site was introduced by template switching. The final cDNA contained unique molecular identifiers. TCRdb re-called the 5' RACE reads through MiXCR, storing one row per CDR3 protein. The data contain approximately 230,000 distinct CDR3 sequences, around 6.5% of them singletons. This sample stems from a study of identical twins. Germline trimming cut 0 bases from V and 6 bases from J; bases unmatched to any gene: 8. This CDR3 region has 15 residues. From germline, CDR1 is SGDLS and CDR2 YYNGEE. These same records also appear under a second study, on T cells expressing NK-cell markers.

This sequence joins TRBV9 and TRBJ2-7; the match to TRBD1 covers 8 bases. The specimen was CD8+ T cells sorted from blood. The origin of this receptor is a woman under 30 in good health. As DNA, the CDR3 is TGTGCCAGCAGCGTAGAGGACAGGGCTCGAGCCGAGCAGTACTTC. It encodes CASSVEDRARAEQYF.